This TCR beta chain derives from a study of T cell responses to AZD1222 COVID-19 vaccine. Study-wide context: Samples with a second dose at about 4 or about 12 weeks were pooled together.

TCRdb's table, derived via immunoSEQ multiplex PCR, lists solely in-frame clones and lacks some. Of 140,000 to 150,000 clones detected, around 89% appear once; the ten largest clones hold about 5%. Details on this clone: The antigen is unknown.

The germline CDR1 and CDR2 sequences are SGDLS and YYNGEE. V was cut by 6 bases and J by 0 bases, with 9 bases left in between. This CDR3 comprises 13 residues. The study, taken as a whole, reports: Nearly half of the spike-specific TCRs reportedly recognize variant regions that carry no mutations. Seropositivity was recorded at baseline in only 6 or 7 AZD1222 recipients.

The sample in question was peripheral blood, obtained on day 0 of AZD1222 vaccination. This clonotype was sampled from an adult in good health. The V gene is TRBV9, the J gene TRBJ1-2; D not resolved. The CDR3 sequence is CASTAEANYGYTF. Written as DNA, the CDR3 is TGTGCCAGCACCGCGGAGGCTAACTATGGCTACACCTTC. The full variable domain, completed using reference TRBV9 and TRBJ1-2, is DSGVTQTPKHLITATGQRVTLRCSPRSGDLSVYWYQQSLDQGLQFLIQYYNGEERAKGNILERFSAQQFPDLHSELNLSSLELGDSALYFCASTAEANYGYTFGSGTRLTVV.